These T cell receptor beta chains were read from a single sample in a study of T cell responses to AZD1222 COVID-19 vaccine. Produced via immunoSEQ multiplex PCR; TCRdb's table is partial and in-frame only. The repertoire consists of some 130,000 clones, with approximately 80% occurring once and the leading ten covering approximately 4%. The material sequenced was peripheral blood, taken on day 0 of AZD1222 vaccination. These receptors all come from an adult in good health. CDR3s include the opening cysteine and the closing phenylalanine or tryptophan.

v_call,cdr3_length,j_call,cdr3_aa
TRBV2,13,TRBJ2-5,CASNRQYQETQYF
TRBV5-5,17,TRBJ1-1,CASSAQTGPRGDTEAFF
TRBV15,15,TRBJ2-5,CATSKGTSGEETQYF
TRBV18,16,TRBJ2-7,CASSLTGIGSSYEQYF
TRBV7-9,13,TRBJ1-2,CASSSGQYYGYTF
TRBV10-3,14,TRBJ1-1,CAISGTSMNTEAFF
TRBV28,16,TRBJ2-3,CASTSPRASLTDTQYF
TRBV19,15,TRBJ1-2,CASRGTGAANYGYTF
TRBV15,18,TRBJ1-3,CATSRDRPDRSSGNTIYF
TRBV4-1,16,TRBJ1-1,CASSQEAESLNTEAFF
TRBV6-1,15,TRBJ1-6,CASSEVRAHNSPLHF
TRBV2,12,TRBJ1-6,CASTQGGAPLHF
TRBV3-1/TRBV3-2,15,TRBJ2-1,CASSPAGGGYNEQFF
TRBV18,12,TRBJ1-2,CASSPGRDGYTF
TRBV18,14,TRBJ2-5,CASSPNRGSETQYF